This section outlines one TCR beta chain sequence together with its context. Only in-frame clones appear in the TCRdb table, and some are missing; sequencing was by immunoSEQ multiplex PCR. The table shows 130,000 or so clones, with just under 95% occurring only once. The data are from a study of control samples from healthy donors and cancer patients. V lost 4 bases to trimming and J lost 4 bases; unmatched junction nucleotides: 6. The CDR3 spans 14 residues. The germline V gene has CDR1 SEHNR and CDR2 FQNEAQ (reference sequence). The clonotype was recovered from a man aged 55 to 69 with colorectal cancer. The rearrangement uses TRBV7-9 and TRBJ1-2; 7 nucleotides match TRBD1. Sequencing input: PBMCs. The CDR3 DNA reads as TGTGCCAGCAGCTCGGGGGGGACAGTCTATGGCTACACCTTC. Translated: CASSSGGTVYGYTF.